The rows below give T cell receptor beta chains drawn from one sample of a study of a mutant IDH1 vaccine in newly diagnosed glioma. Antigen specificity for these receptors is unknown. Method: immunoSEQ multiplex PCR; TCRdb's copy keeps in-frame clones and lacks some. The sample carries around 26,000 clones, 82% recorded once. Specimen: PBMCs, collected from a glioma patient whose treatment included an IDH1 peptide vaccine. These receptors were obtained from a man aged 40-50 years with glioma. Some clones in this sample may be carry-over from other donors' samples. The CDR3 runs from the conserved cysteine through the conserved F or W. The order of the fields is J gene, clone size, V gene, D gene, CDR3 DNA, CDR3 protein. A D gene is named only where the DNA matches it firmly. The size field is filled for only some rows; it gives once, few, many or a size class.

TRBJ2-3	.	TRBV27	.	TGTGCCAGCAGTTTCTCCTTTGGCAGGGGAGTCTCAGATACGCAGTATTTT	CASSFSFGRGVSDTQYF
TRBJ1-5	.	TRBV19	.	TGTGCCAGTACCCGGGGGTGGACCTCCAATCAGCCCCAGCATTTT	CASTRGWTSNQPQHF
TRBJ1-5	.	TRBV2	.	TGTGCCAGCAGTGAAGCAGGGTTGCAGCCCCAGCATTTT	CASSEAGLQPQHF
TRBJ1-5	once	TRBV28	.	TGTGCCAGCAGTGGCGGGGGGTTCATGCAGCCCCAGCATTTT	CASSGGGFMQPQHF
TRBJ1-2	.	TRBV6-5	.	TGTGCCAGCAGTTACGATGGGGCCGATGGCTACACCTTC	CASSYDGADGYTF
TRBJ2-1	.	TRBV9	TRBD1	TGTGCCAGCAGCGTAGCCCAGGGGGACAGGGTAATCTTC	CASSVAQGDRVIF
TRBJ1-1	few	TRBV6-5	.	TGTGCCAGCAACCAACAGGGTGACACTGAAGCTTTCTTT	CASNQQGDTEAFF
TRBJ2-2	.	TRBV9	.	TGTGCCAGCAGCGTAACTCCCCTCCCCCCCCCGACCGGGGAGCTGTTTTTT	CASSVTPLPPPTGELFF
TRBJ2-7	.	TRBV10-3	.	TGTGCCATCAATCACGGGCGAGGCAACGAGCAGTACTTC	CAINHGRGNEQYF
TRBJ1-2	.	TRBV14	.	TGTGCCAGCAGCCTAAATACTAACTATGGCTACACCTTC	CASSLNTNYGYTF
TRBJ2-5	.	TRBV19	.	TGTGCCAGTAGTATAGGATCGGGGGAAGGCGAAGAGACCCAGTACTTC	CASSIGSGEGEETQYF
TRBJ2-7	few	TRBV5-5	.	TGTGCCAGCAGCTTTAGTACAGGGTCCTCCTACGAGCAGTACTTC	CASSFSTGSSYEQYF
TRBJ2-3	.	TRBV30	.	TGTGCCTGGAGTGCAGGGGTGGGCACAGATACGCAGTATTTT	CAWSAGVGTDTQYF
TRBJ1-2	.	TRBV5-6	TRBD1	TGTGCCAGCAGCTCGCAACAGGGGTTTAACTATGGCTACACCTTC	CASSSQQGFNYGYTF
TRBJ1-2	.	TRBV6-1	.	TGTGCCAGCAGTGCGTTCGGACAGCCCTATGGCTACACCTTC	CASSAFGQPYGYTF
TRBJ2-7	.	TRBV5-1	.	TGCGCCAGCAGCGGACGGGACGAATCCTACGAGCAGTACTTC	CASSGRDESYEQYF
TRBJ2-2	.	TRBV19	TRBD1	TGTGCCATTAGGGACAGGGGGGTCACCGGGGAGCTGTTTTTT	CAIRDRGVTGELFF
TRBJ1-1	once	TRBV5-5	.	TGTGCCAGCAGCTTTACTATGAACACTGAAGCTTTCTTT	CASSFTMNTEAFF
TRBJ1-1	.	TRBV9	.	TGTGCCAGCAGCGTCCACGGGGGTGCCACTGAAGCTTTCTTT	CASSVHGGATEAFF
TRBJ1-5	.	TRBV11-3	.	TGTGCCAGCAGCTTAGGCCGGGCTGATACTCATAGCAATCAGCCCCAGCATTTT	CASSLGRADTHSNQPQHF
TRBJ1-2	once	TRBV4-2	TRBD1	TGTGCCAGCAGCCAAGCACTCGGAAGGGGGCACTATGGCTACACCTTC	CASSQALGRGHYGYTF
TRBJ2-5	.	TRBV5-6	.	TGTGCCAGCACACTGGGCGAGACCCAGTACTTC	CASTLGETQYF
TRBJ1-4	.	TRBV27	TRBD1	TGTGCCAGCAGTTCCGACAGGGCGGGGGCTAATGAAAAACTGTTTTTT	CASSSDRAGANEKLFF
TRBJ2-1	.	TRBV10-3	.	TGTGCCATCAGTGAGCCCCCGCGAGGGGGGCACTACAATGAGCAGTTCTTC	CAISEPPRGGHYNEQFF
TRBJ1-2	.	TRBV18	.	TGTGCCAGCTCACCGGGCGGTTACTATGGCTACACCTTC	CASSPGGYYGYTF
TRBJ2-3	.	TRBV30	.	TGTGCCTGGAGTGTGAAACCCGGGACTTCTCATTTT	CAWSVKPGTSHF
TRBJ1-5	.	TRBV10-1	.	TGCGCCAGCAGCGGCCTACATTGGACAGTAGCGATGACTAGCAATCAGCCCCAGCATTTT	CASSGLHWTVAMTSNQPQHF
TRBJ2-7	.	TRBV4-1	.	TGCGCCAGCAGCCAGGGCAGGGCGAGCGGCTTGAACTCCTACGAGCAGTACTTC	CASSQGRASGLNSYEQYF
TRBJ2-3	once	TRBV7-9	.	TGTGCCAGCAGCCAAGGGCACGCTGGGCACACAGATACGCAGTATTTT	CASSQGHAGHTDTQYF
TRBJ2-7	.	TRBV27	.	TGTGCCAGCAGTTTGAGGGCGGAAACCTCCTACGAGCAGTACTTC	CASSLRAETSYEQYF
TRBJ2-2	.	TRBV10-3	.	TGTGCCATCAGTCCCAATACAGGGACGAACACCGGGGAGCTGTTTTTT	CAISPNTGTNTGELFF
TRBJ1-2	.	TRBV4-1	.	TGCGCCAGCAGCCAAGTGGGGGCCGGGAATTATGGCTACACCTTC	CASSQVGAGNYGYTF
TRBJ2-2	.	TRBV5-1	.	TGCGCCAGCAGCTTAATCGCGGGGGCGGGAACCGGGGAGCTGTTTTTT	CASSLIAGAGTGELFF
TRBJ2-5	.	TRBV30	TRBD2	TGTGCCTGGAGTGGGACTTTACTAGCGGGGGTAGGAGAGACCCAGTACTTC	CAWSGTLLAGVGETQYF
TRBJ2-5	.	TRBV7-2	.	TGTGCCAGCACCTCTAGGACCAACCCGGGAGCCCAGTACTTC	CASTSRTNPGAQYF
TRBJ2-1	.	TRBV19	TRBD2	TGTGCCAGTACCAGGACTAGCGGGGGGTCAGACAATGAGCAGTTCTTC	CASTRTSGGSDNEQFF
TRBJ1-1	.	TRBV14	.	TGTGCCAGCAGCCAAGAAAACGACAGGTGGAAAGCTTTCTTT	CASSQENDRWKAFF
TRBJ2-3	.	TRBV19	TRBD1	TGTGCCAGTAGTATAGACCCCGGGACAGGGGGCACAGATACGCAGTATTTT	CASSIDPGTGGTDTQYF
TRBJ2-7	.	TRBV7-2	.	TGTGCCAGCAGCTCTGGGGGGAGCTCCTACGAGCAGTACTTC	CASSSGGSSYEQYF
TRBJ2-1	.	TRBV11-3	.	TGTGCCAGCAGCTTTTCCGGGACTGAGCAGTTCTTC	CASSFSGTEQFF
TRBJ1-1	.	TRBV6-6	.	TGTGCCTGCTTTAAGGAAACTGAAGCTTTCTTT	CACFKETEAFF
TRBJ1-3	few	TRBV30	.	TGTGCCCTTAAGCGGTCTGGAAACACCATATATTTT	CALKRSGNTIYF
TRBJ1-2	few	TRBV19	.	TGTGCCAGTAGTGTACAAGTGAGACAGCAGTATGGCTACACCTTC	CASSVQVRQQYGYTF
TRBJ1-5	.	TRBV15	TRBD1	TGTGCCACCAGCAGAGTAGCGACAGGGAGTCCGGCCCAGCATTTT	CATSRVATGSPAQHF
TRBJ2-2	.	TRBV5-6	TRBD1	TGTGCCAGCAGATCCGGACAGGGGAGGACCGGGGAGCTGTTTTTT	CASRSGQGRTGELFF